This entry concerns a single T cell receptor (beta chain). Its antigen is unidentified. This CDR3 spans 14 amino acids. Germline V gives CDR1 SGDLS, CDR2 YYNGEE. TCRdb re-called the 5' RACE reads; one entry per CDR3 protein, DNA not given. The repertoire shows 150,000 or so distinct CDR3 sequences; the top ten hold 37%. This entry belongs to a study of T cells expressing NK-cell markers. Turning to the study itself: CD3+CD56+NKG2C+, CD3+CD56+NKG2C- and CD3+CD56-NKG2C+ T cells, once sorted, supplied the TCR beta repertoires. Serological testing identified seven of the eight sequenced donors as HCMV-seropositive and one as seronegative. Points from the study as a whole: Researchers report these clonotypes also headed the CD3+CD56-NKG2C+ fraction in several donors. No clear determination of HCMV specificity was made for expanded NKG2C+ T cell clones.

The V gene is TRBV9, the J gene TRBJ2-1; without DNA, the TCRdb call of TRBD2 cannot be checked. This sequence was found in a woman aged 45-65 years in good health. The material sequenced was blood T cells: a sorted CD56 or NKG2C T cell subset, CD4+ or CD8+ T cells, or bulk PBMC T cells (not recorded which). Here the CDR3 reads CASSVEWTRYEQFF. Full variable domain (outside the CDR3, taken from reference TRBV9 and TRBJ2-1): DSGVTQTPKHLITATGQRVTLRCSPRSGDLSVYWYQQSLDQGLQFLIQYYNGEERAKGNILERFSAQQFPDLHSELNLSSLELGDSALYFCASSVEWTRYEQFFGPGTRLTVL.